A selection of T cell receptor beta chains follows, all from one sample in a study of blood T cell repertoires in COVID-19. Libraries were prepared by immunoSEQ multiplex PCR; TCRdb keeps only in-frame clonotypes and omits some of them. The sample includes roughly 140,000 clones, 88% of them seen just once. Material: peripheral blood. These receptors were collected from a woman in her 70s with acute or convalescent COVID-19. Both conserved end residues are part of each CDR3. A D gene is named only where the DNA matches it firmly. Size values are once, few and many counts, or a class for expanded clones, and some rows have none.

size: once
V: TRBV2
J: TRBJ1-2
D: .
CDR3: CASQRQENYGYTF
DNA: TGTGCCAGCCAGAGACAGGAGAACTATGGCTACACCTTC

size: .
V: TRBV5-8
J: TRBJ2-2
D: .
CDR3: CASSLSGRIGELFF
DNA: TGTGCCAGCAGCTTATCAGGGAGGATCGGGGAGCTGTTTTTT

size: .
V: TRBV28
J: TRBJ2-2
D: TRBD1
CDR3: CASSPLRGRRELFF
DNA: TGTGCCAGCAGTCCTTTAAGGGGGCGCCGGGAGCTGTTTTTT

size: .
V: TRBV11-3
J: TRBJ2-2
D: .
CDR3: CASSRSRNTGELFF
DNA: TGTGCCAGCTCTAGGTCCAGGAACACCGGGGAGCTGTTTTTT

size: .
V: TRBV19
J: TRBJ1-2
D: .
CDR3: CASSQGKNGYTF
DNA: TGTGCCAGCTCCCAGGGGAAAAATGGCTACACCTTC

size: .
V: TRBV19
J: TRBJ1-3
D: TRBD1
CDR3: CASTPTGTALTFSGNTIYF
DNA: TGTGCCAGTACCCCCACCGGGACAGCCCTAACATTCTCTGGAAACACCATATATTTT

size: .
V: TRBV6-5
J: TRBJ2-2
D: .
CDR3: CASRAGQINTGELFF
DNA: TGTGCCAGCAGGGCGGGACAGATCAACACCGGGGAGCTGTTTTTT

size: .
V: TRBV11-2
J: TRBJ1-1
D: .
CDR3: CASSPNPAGNTEAFF
DNA: TGTGCCAGCAGCCCTAATCCCGCGGGGAACACTGAAGCTTTCTTT

size: .
V: TRBV6-6
J: TRBJ2-2
D: TRBD2
CDR3: CASSRPASGGATNTGELFF
DNA: TGTGCCAGCAGTCGCCCGGCTAGCGGGGGGGCTACGAACACCGGGGAGCTGTTTTTT

size: once
V: TRBV5-1
J: TRBJ2-1
D: .
CDR3: CASSLGQGILNEQFF
DNA: TGCGCCAGCAGCTTGGGTCAGGGCATCCTCAATGAGCAGTTCTTC

size: .
V: TRBV5-6
J: TRBJ1-1
D: .
CDR3: CASSSQMNTEAFF
DNA: TGTGCCAGCAGCTCACAGATGAACACTGAAGCTTTCTTT

size: .
V: TRBV2
J: TRBJ2-3
D: .
CDR3: CASRTQGGGNTQYF
DNA: TGTGCCAGCAGGACTCAGGGAGGGGGGAATACGCAGTATTTT

size: .
V: TRBV28
J: TRBJ1-1
D: .
CDR3: CASSLRTEAFF
DNA: TGTGCCAGCAGTTTACGGACTGAAGCTTTCTTT

size: .
V: TRBV6-6
J: TRBJ2-1
D: TRBD2
CDR3: CASSPRGGNEQFF
DNA: TGTGCCAGTTCCCCTCGGGGGGGGAATGAGCAGTTCTTC

size: .
V: TRBV5-1
J: TRBJ1-2
D: TRBD1
CDR3: CASSVGTVYGYTF
DNA: TGCGCCAGCAGCGTAGGGACAGTCTATGGCTACACCTTC

size: .
V: TRBV7-2
J: TRBJ1-6
D: .
CDR3: CASSLAGGSRPLHF
DNA: TGTGCCAGCAGCTTAGCAGGCGGTTCTCGACCCCTCCACTTT

size: .
V: TRBV28
J: TRBJ1-2
D: .
CDR3: CASDTQGPALGYGYTF
DNA: TGTGCCAGCGACACCCAGGGGCCTGCCCTAGGCTATGGCTACACCTTC

size: .
V: TRBV15
J: TRBJ1-5
D: .
CDR3: CATSVRGWGNQPQHF
DNA: TGTGCCACCAGCGTGAGAGGGTGGGGCAATCAGCCCCAGCATTTT

size: few
V: TRBV5-1
J: TRBJ1-5
D: .
CDR3: CASSLAGEQPQHF
DNA: TGCGCCAGCAGCTTGGCCGGGGAGCAGCCCCAGCATTTT

size: few
V: TRBV14
J: TRBJ1-1
D: .
CDR3: CASSQASAPFAEAFF
DNA: TGTGCCAGCAGCCAAGCTAGCGCGCCGTTCGCTGAAGCTTTCTTT

size: .
V: TRBV7-3
J: TRBJ2-4
D: .
CDR3: CASSQPSSDGTKNIQYF
DNA: TGTGCCAGCAGCCAACCCTCTAGCGATGGGACCAAAAACATTCAGTACTTC

size: .
V: TRBV7-9
J: TRBJ2-1
D: TRBD2
CDR3: CASTSGGPGGSSYNEQFF
DNA: TGTGCCAGTACTAGCGGGGGGCCCGGAGGTAGCTCCTACAATGAGCAGTTCTTC

size: .
V: TRBV6-6
J: TRBJ1-2
D: .
CDR3: CASRLSGGGYTF
DNA: TGTGCCAGCAGATTATCCGGGGGGGGCTACACCTTC

size: .
V: TRBV19
J: TRBJ1-1
D: TRBD1
CDR3: CASSTSGQPNTEAFF
DNA: TGTGCCAGTAGTACGTCGGGACAGCCGAACACTGAAGCTTTCTTT

size: .
V: TRBV4-3
J: TRBJ2-5
D: .
CDR3: CASSQDLTRQTQYF
DNA: TGCGCCAGCAGCCAAGATTTGACGAGGCAGACCCAGTACTTC

size: .
V: TRBV6-2/TRBV6-3
J: TRBJ2-7
D: TRBD1
CDR3: CASSYSGQGNKQYF
DNA: TGTGCCAGCAGTTACTCGGGACAGGGTAACAAGCAGTACTTC

size: once
V: TRBV28
J: TRBJ2-3
D: .
CDR3: CASGAAYHPDTQYF
DNA: TGTGCCAGCGGGGCGGCGTACCACCCCGATACGCAGTATTTT

size: .
V: TRBV11-3
J: TRBJ2-1
D: .
CDR3: CASSYKGGGNEQFF
DNA: TGTGCCAGCAGCTACAAGGGAGGGGGCAATGAGCAGTTCTTC

size: .
V: TRBV6-5
J: TRBJ1-1
D: .
CDR3: CASSYTRLNTEAFF
DNA: TGTGCCAGCAGTTACACCCGCCTAAACACTGAAGCTTTCTTT

size: .
V: TRBV27
J: TRBJ2-1
D: .
CDR3: CASSQGVPAYNEQFF
DNA: TGTGCCAGCAGTCAAGGGGTCCCGGCCTACAATGAGCAGTTCTTC

size: .
V: TRBV12-3/TRBV12-4
J: TRBJ1-2
D: .
CDR3: CASSRQALGYTF
DNA: TGTGCCAGCAGCCGACAGGCCCTGGGCTACACCTTC

size: .
V: TRBV5-1
J: TRBJ1-3
D: TRBD1
CDR3: CASSDREGGNTIYF
DNA: TGCGCCAGCAGTGACAGGGAAGGCGGAAACACCATATATTTT

size: .
V: TRBV4-3
J: TRBJ2-1
D: .
CDR3: CASSQDFNGNEQFF
DNA: TGCGCCAGCAGCCAAGATTTCAACGGGAATGAGCAGTTCTTC

size: .
V: TRBV4-2
J: TRBJ2-7
D: TRBD2
CDR3: CASSQAPSGGAVSYEQYF
DNA: TGTGCCAGCAGCCAAGCTCCTAGCGGGGGGGCGGTATCCTACGAGCAGTACTTC

size: .
V: TRBV5-1
J: TRBJ1-2
D: TRBD1
CDR3: CASSLSQGGYGYTF
DNA: TGCGCCAGCAGCTTGTCGCAGGGGGGATATGGCTACACCTTC

size: .
V: TRBV28
J: TRBJ1-5
D: TRBD1
CDR3: CASSTGQGGYQPQHF
DNA: TGTGCCAGCAGTACCGGACAGGGTGGTTATCAGCCCCAGCATTTT

size: .
V: TRBV4-2
J: TRBJ2-3
D: TRBD2
CDR3: CASSQEPGASGGDSTDTQYF
DNA: TGTGCCAGCAGCCAAGAACCCGGGGCTAGCGGGGGGGATAGCACAGATACGCAGTATTTT

size: .
V: TRBV7-9
J: TRBJ1-6
D: TRBD1
CDR3: CASSRDSYPLHF
DNA: TGTGCCAGCAGCAGGGACAGCTATCCCCTCCACTTT

size: few
V: TRBV28
J: TRBJ1-1
D: .
CDR3: CASSFKSLTEAFF
DNA: TGTGCCAGCAGTTTTAAAAGCCTAACTGAAGCTTTCTTT

size: once
V: TRBV6-2/TRBV6-3
J: TRBJ1-2
D: TRBD1
CDR3: CASSYSRTGYGYTF
DNA: TGTGCCAGCAGTTACTCTAGGACAGGCTATGGCTACACCTTC

size: .
V: TRBV19
J: TRBJ1-2
D: .
CDR3: CASSIAGIGGYTF
DNA: TGTGCCAGTAGTATAGCGGGAATTGGCGGCTACACCTTC

size: .
V: TRBV5-1
J: TRBJ1-6
D: .
CDR3: CASSSFDLTGPLHF
DNA: TGCGCCAGCAGCTCGTTTGATCTTACTGGACCCCTCCACTTT

size: .
V: TRBV9
J: TRBJ2-1
D: TRBD2
CDR3: CASSVADGLAGNNEQFF
DNA: TGTGCCAGCAGCGTAGCCGACGGGCTAGCGGGGAACAATGAGCAGTTCTTC

size: .
V: TRBV19
J: TRBJ1-2
D: TRBD1
CDR3: CASSQTGTAYGYTF
DNA: TGTGCCAGTAGCCAGACAGGGACGGCCTATGGCTACACCTTC

size: .
V: TRBV7-8
J: TRBJ1-3
D: TRBD1
CDR3: CASSLVSGQQNTIYF
DNA: TGTGCCAGCAGCTTAGTTTCGGGACAGCAAAACACCATATATTTT

size: .
V: TRBV2
J: TRBJ1-6
D: .
CDR3: CASRLGGAANSPLHF
DNA: TGTGCCAGCAGATTAGGAGGGGCCGCTAATTCACCCCTCCACTTT

size: .
V: TRBV6-5
J: TRBJ1-5
D: TRBD1
CDR3: CASRRAGQGNQPQHF
DNA: TGTGCCAGCAGGCGAGCGGGACAGGGTAATCAGCCCCAGCATTTT

size: .
V: TRBV20-1
J: TRBJ1-4
D: TRBD1
CDR3: CSASTRPDGTASRTNEKLFF
DNA: TGCAGTGCTAGTACCAGACCGGACGGGACAGCAAGCAGGACTAATGAAAAACTGTTTTTT